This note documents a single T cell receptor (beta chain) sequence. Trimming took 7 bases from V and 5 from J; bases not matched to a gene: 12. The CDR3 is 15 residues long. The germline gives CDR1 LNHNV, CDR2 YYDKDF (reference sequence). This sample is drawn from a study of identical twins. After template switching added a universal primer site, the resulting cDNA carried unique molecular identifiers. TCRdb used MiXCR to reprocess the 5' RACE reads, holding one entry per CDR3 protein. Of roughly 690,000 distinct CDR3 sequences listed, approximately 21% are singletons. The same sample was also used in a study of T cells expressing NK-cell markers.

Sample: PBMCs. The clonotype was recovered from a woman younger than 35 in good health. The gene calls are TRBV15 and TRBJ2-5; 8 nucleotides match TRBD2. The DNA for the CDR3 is TGTGCCACCACCCGACTCTCGGGAGGGGAGGAGACCCAGTACTTC. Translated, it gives CATTRLSGGEETQYF.